The source of this TCR beta chain is a study of cytomegalovirus exposure and HLA in healthy donors. Study-wide findings and caveats: With later analysis, a missense DCLRE1C variant became linked to TCR beta V- and J-gene trimming. Previous analysis showed most TCR beta V segments were productive about 87% or about 30% of the time. Rare TCR sequences predominated, though certain public TCRs were found in many donors.

The PCR employed 60 Vbeta primers together with 13 Jbeta primers. Data came from immunoSEQ multiplex PCR; TCRdb stores just in-frame clones and leaves some out. This sample lists 100,000 to 150,000 clones; its ten largest clones have 1.5% to 2%. The donors, nominally healthy at sampling, likely had unrecorded immune exposures. V lost 4 bases and J lost 3, with 9 bases in between. CDR3 length equals 14 residues. Germline values: CDR1 MNHEY, CDR2 SVGAGI. Turning to this clone: Its antigen is unidentified.

The sequenced material came from PBMCs. This sequence joins TRBV6-5 and TRBJ2-2; no definite D call. The sequence came from a woman aged 40 to 49 in good health and CMV-seropositive. CDR3 amino acids: CASSFLRDTGELFF. CDR3 DNA sequence: TGTGCCAGCAGTTTCTTACGGGACACCGGGGAGCTGTTTTTT.